Below are 3 T cell receptor beta chains sequenced from a single sample in a study of cytomegalovirus exposure and HLA in healthy donors (dated by TCRdb to 2015 to 2018). The protocol used for the library was the immunoSEQ multiplex PCR assay. In its TCRdb copy, this immuneACCESS table keeps in-frame sequences only and misses some clones. Where compared with another copy, unresolved V genes explain less than half of these, and the others have no known cause. This sample has some 130,000 clones in its table, and 94% of those were observed once. The ten most abundant clones make up approximately 2% of the sample. The sequenced sample consisted of PBMCs. Receptors were obtained from a man younger than 30 in good health and CMV-seropositive.

This clone was recorded once. The V gene is TRBV4-1, the J gene TRBJ1-2, with 9 bases fitting TRBD1. Trimming took 4 bases from V and 4 from J; bases not matched to a gene: 10. CDR1 MGHRA and CDR2 YSYEKL come from the germline V gene. There are 16 residues in the CDR3. CDR3 protein: CASSLNTGTGIYGYTF. The CDR3 DNA reads TGCGCCAGCAGCCTAAATACCGGGACAGGGATCTATGGCTACACCTTC.

The chain couples TRBV10-3 to TRBJ2-1; TRBD2 agrees at 14 bases. The CDR3 is 18 residues long. Trimming took 2 bases from V and 4 from J; bases not matched to a gene: 7. Germline V gene sequence: CDR1 ENHRY, CDR2 SYGVKD. The CDR3 DNA sequence: TGTGCCATCAGTGAGAATATTGGGACTAGCGGGAGTTACAATGAGCAGTTCTTC. This translates into CAISENIGTSGSYNEQFF.

The V and J genes are TRBV6-1 and TRBJ2-5; D remains ambiguous. From germline, CDR1 is MNHNS and CDR2 SASEGT. The CDR3 runs to 15 residues. Deletions cut 8 bases from V and 2 bases from J, with 18 bases between. CDR3 sequence reads: CASCGAGSAQETQYF. As DNA, the CDR3 is TGTGCCAGCTGCGGTGCCGGGTCTGCTCAAGAGACCCAGTACTTC.